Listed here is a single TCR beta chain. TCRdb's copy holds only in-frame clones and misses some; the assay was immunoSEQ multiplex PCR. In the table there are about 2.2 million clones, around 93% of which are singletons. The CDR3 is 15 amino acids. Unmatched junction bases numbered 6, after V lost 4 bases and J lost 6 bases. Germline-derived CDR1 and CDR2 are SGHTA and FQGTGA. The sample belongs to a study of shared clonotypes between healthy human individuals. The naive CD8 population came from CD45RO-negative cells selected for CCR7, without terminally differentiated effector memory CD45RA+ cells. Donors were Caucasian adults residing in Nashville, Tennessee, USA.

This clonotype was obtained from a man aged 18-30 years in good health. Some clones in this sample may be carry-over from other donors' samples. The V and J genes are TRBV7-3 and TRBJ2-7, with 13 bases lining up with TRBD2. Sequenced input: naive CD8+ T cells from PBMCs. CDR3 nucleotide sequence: TGTGCCAGCAGCTCCTGGACTAGCGGGAGTCTCGAGCAGTACTTC. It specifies CASSSWTSGSLEQYF.